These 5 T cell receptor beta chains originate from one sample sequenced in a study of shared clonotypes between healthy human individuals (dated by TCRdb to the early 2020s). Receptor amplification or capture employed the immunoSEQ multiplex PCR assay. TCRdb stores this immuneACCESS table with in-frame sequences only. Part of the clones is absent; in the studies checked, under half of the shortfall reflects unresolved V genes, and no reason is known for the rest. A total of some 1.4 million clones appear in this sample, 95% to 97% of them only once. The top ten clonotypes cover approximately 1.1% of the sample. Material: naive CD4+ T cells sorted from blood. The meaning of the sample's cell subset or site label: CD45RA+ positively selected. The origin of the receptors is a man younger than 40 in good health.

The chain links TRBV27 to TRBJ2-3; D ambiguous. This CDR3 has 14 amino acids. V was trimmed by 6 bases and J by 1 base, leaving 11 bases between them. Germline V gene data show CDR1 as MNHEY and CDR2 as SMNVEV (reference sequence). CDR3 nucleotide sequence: TGTGCCAGCAGCGAATCCCGGGGCACAGATACGCAGTATTTT. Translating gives CASSESRGTDTQYF.

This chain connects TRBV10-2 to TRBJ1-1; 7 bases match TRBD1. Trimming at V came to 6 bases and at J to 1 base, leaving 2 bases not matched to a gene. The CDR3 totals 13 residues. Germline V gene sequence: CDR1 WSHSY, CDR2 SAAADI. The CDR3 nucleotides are TGCGCCAGCAGCTACAGGGGGAACACTGAAGCTTTCTTT. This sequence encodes CASSYRGNTEAFF.

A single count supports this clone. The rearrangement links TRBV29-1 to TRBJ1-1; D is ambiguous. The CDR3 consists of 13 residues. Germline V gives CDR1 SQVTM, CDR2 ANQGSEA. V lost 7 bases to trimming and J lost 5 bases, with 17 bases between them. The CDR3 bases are TGCAGCGCCGATACGGGCAGTTGGACTGAAGCTTTCTTT. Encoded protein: CSADTGSWTEAFF.

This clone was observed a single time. As DNA, the CDR3 is TGTGCCAGCAGCCTGACAGGGGGGAACTCCTACAATGAGCAGTTCTTC. It translates to CASSLTGGNSYNEQFF. This chain connects TRBV7-2 to TRBJ2-1; 9 positions match TRBD1. Germline values: CDR1 SGHTA, CDR2 FQGNSA. The CDR3 totals 16 residues. The junction had 5 bases not matched to a gene; V was cut back by 5 bases and J by 0 bases.

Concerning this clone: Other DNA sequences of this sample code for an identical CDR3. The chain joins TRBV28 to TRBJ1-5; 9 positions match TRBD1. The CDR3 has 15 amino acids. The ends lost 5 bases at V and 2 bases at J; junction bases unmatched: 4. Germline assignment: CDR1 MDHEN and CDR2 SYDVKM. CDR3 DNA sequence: TGTGCCAGCAGTCCGGGACAGGGACGCAATCAGCCCCAGCATTTT. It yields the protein CASSPGQGRNQPQHF.